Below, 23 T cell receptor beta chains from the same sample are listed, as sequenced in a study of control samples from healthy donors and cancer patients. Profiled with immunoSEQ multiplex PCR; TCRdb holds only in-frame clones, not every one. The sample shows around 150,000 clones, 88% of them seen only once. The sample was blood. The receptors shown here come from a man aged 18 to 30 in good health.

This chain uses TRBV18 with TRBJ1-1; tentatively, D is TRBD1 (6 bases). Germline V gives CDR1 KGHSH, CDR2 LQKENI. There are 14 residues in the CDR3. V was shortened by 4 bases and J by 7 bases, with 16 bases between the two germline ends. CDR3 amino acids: CASSRNREPVEAFF. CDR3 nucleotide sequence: TGTGCCAGCTCACGCAACAGGGAGCCGGTTGAAGCTTTCTTT.

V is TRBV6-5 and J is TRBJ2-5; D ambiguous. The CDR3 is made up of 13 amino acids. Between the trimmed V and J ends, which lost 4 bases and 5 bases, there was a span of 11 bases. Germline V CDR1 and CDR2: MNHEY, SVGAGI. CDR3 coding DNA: TGTGCCAGCAGTTTGGAGCTGAGGGAGACCCAGTACTTC. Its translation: CASSLELRETQYF.

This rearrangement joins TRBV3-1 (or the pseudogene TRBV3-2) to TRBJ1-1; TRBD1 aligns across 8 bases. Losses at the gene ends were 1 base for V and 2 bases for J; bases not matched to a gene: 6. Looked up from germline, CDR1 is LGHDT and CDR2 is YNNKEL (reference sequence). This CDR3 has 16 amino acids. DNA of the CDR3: TGTGCCAGCAGCCAAGCCGGACAGGGATTTAACACTGAAGCTTTCTTT. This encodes CASSQAGQGFNTEAFF.

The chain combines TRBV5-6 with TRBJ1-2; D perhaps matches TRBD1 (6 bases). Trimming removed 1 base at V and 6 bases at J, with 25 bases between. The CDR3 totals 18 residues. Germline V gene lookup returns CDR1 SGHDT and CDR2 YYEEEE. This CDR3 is CASSLRKVADRPKHGYTF. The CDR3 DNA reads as TGTGCCAGCAGCTTGAGGAAGGTAGCGGACAGACCAAAACATGGCTACACCTTC. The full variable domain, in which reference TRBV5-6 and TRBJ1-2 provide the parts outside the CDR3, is DAGVTQSPTHLIKTRGQQVTLRCSPKSGHDTVSWYQQALGQGPQFIFQYYEEEERQRGNFPDRFSGHQFPNYSSELNVNALLLGDSALYLCASSLRKVADRPKHGYTFGSGTRLTVV.

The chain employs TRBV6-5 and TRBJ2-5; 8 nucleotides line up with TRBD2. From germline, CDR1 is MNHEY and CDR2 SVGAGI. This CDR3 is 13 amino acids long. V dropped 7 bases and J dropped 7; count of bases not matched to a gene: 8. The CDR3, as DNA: TGTGCCAGCACTCCGGGGGGGTACGGGACCCAGTACTTC. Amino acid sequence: CASTPGGYGTQYF.

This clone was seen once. The CDR3 DNA reads TGTGCCAGCAGTTTTTATAGCGGGGGGGCAGATACGCAGTATTTT. Residues: CASSFYSGGADTQYF. The J gene is TRBJ2-3, the V gene TRBV28; 11 bases match TRBD2. J gave up 4 bases and V 3 bases, and 3 bases lay outside the gene matches. The CDR3 is 15 residues long. In germline, CDR1 is MDHEN, CDR2 SYDVKM.

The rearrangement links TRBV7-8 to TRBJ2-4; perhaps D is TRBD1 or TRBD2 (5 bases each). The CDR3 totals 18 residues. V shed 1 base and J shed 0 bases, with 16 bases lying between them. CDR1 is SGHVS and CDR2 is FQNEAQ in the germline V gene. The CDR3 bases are TGTGCCAGCAGCTTAGTAGTGGGGGTCTACACAGCCAAAAACATTCAGTACTTC. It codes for CASSLVVGVYTAKNIQYF.

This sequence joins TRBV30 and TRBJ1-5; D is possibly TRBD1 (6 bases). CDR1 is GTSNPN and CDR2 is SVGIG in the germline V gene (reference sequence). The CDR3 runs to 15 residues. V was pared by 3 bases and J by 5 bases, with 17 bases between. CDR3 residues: CAWRKPGDEDQPQHF. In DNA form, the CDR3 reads TGTGCCTGGAGGAAGCCAGGGGACGAAGATCAGCCCCAGCATTTT.

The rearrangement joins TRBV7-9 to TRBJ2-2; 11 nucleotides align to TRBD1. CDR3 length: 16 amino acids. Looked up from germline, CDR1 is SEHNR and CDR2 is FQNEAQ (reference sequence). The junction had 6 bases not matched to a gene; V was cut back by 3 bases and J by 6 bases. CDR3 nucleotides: TGTGCCAGCAGCTTTAGGACAGGGGGCGTTTCCGGGGAGCTGTTTTTT. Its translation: CASSFRTGGVSGELFF.

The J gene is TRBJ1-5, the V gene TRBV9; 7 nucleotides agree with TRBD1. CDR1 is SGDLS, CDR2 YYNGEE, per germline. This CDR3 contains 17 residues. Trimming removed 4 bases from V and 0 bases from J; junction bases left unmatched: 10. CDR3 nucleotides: TGTGCCAGCAGCCCGGGACAGTTACTCCCTAGCAATCAGCCCCAGCATTTT. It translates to CASSPGQLLPSNQPQHF.

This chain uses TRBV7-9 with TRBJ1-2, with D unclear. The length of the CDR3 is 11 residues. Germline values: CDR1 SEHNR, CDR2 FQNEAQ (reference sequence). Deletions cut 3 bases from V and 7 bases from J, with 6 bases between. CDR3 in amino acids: CASSLQSGYTF. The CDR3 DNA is TGTGCCAGCAGCTTGCAAAGTGGCTACACCTTC.

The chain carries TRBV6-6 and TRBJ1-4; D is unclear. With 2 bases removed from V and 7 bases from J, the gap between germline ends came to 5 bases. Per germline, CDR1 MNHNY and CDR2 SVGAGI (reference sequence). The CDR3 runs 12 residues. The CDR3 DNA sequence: TGTGCCAGCAGTTACGATAGTGAAAAACTGTTTTTT. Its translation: CASSYDSEKLFF.

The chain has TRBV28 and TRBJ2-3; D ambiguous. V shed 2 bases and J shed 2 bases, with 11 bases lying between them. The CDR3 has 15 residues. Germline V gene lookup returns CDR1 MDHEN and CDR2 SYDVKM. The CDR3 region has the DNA TGTGCCAGCAGTTTAGAGTGGGAAGTCACAGATACGCAGTATTTT. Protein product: CASSLEWEVTDTQYF.

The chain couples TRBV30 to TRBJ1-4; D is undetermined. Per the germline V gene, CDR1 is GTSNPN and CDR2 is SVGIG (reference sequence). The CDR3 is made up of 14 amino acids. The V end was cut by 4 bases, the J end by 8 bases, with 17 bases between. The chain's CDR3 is CAWNPDRIQEKLFF. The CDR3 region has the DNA TGTGCCTGGAACCCCGATCGGATACAAGAAAAACTGTTTTTT.

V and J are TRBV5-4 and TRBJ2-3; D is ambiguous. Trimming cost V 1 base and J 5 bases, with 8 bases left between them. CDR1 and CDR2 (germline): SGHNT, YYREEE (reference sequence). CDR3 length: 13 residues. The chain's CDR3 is CASSLWVGDTQYF. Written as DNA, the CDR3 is TGTGCCAGCAGCTTGTGGGTTGGAGATACGCAGTATTTT.

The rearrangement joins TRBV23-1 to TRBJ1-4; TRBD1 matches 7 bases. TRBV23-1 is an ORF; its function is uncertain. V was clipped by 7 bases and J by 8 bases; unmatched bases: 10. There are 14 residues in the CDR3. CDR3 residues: CASIPQGWEEKLFF. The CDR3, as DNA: TGCGCCAGCATTCCACAGGGGTGGGAAGAAAAACTGTTTTTT.

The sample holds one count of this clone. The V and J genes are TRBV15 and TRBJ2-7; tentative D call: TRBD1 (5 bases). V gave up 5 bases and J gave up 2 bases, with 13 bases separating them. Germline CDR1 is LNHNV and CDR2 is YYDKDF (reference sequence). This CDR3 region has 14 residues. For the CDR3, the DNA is TGTGCCACCAGCCACAGACAGTCTACCTACGAGCAGTACTTC. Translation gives CATSHRQSTYEQYF.

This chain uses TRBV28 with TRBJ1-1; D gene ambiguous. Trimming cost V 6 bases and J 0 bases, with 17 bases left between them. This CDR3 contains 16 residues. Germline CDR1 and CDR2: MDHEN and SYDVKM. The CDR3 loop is CASRDSFLSLNTEAFF. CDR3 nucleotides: TGTGCCAGCAGGGATAGTTTCCTATCTCTGAACACTGAAGCTTTCTTT.

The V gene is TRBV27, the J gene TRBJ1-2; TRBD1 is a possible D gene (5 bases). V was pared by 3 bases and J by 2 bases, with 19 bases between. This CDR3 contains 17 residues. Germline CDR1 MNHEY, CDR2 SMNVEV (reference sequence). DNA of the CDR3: TGTGCCAGCAGTTTGAGTACGGGGCATTCTCGGAACTATGGCTACACCTTC. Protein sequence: CASSLSTGHSRNYGYTF.

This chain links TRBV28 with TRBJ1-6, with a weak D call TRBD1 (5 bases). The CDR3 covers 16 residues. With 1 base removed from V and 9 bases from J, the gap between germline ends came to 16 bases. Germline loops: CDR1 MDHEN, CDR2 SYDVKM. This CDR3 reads CASSLSGFGGTSPLHF. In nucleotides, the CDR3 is TGTGCCAGCAGTTTATCGGGTTTTGGGGGAACTTCACCCCTCCACTTT.

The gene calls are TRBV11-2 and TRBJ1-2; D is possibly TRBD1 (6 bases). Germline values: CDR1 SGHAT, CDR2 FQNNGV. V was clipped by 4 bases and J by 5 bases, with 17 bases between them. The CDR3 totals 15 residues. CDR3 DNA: TGTGCCAGCAGCTCATCCGGGGGGCGTTCATATGGCTACACCTTC. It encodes CASSSSGGRSYGYTF.

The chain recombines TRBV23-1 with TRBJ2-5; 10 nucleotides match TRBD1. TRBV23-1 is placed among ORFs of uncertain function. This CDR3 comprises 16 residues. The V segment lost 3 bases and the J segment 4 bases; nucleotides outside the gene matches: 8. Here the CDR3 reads CASSHLDRGMGETQYF. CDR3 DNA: TGCGCCAGCAGTCACCTGGACAGGGGGATGGGAGAGACCCAGTACTTC.

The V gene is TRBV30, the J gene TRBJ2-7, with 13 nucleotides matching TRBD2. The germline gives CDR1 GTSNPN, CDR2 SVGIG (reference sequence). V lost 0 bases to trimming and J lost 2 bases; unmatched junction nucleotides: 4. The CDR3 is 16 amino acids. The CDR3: CAWSVTTSGGPYEQYF. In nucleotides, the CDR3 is TGTGCCTGGAGTGTAACGACTAGCGGGGGGCCCTACGAGCAGTACTTC.